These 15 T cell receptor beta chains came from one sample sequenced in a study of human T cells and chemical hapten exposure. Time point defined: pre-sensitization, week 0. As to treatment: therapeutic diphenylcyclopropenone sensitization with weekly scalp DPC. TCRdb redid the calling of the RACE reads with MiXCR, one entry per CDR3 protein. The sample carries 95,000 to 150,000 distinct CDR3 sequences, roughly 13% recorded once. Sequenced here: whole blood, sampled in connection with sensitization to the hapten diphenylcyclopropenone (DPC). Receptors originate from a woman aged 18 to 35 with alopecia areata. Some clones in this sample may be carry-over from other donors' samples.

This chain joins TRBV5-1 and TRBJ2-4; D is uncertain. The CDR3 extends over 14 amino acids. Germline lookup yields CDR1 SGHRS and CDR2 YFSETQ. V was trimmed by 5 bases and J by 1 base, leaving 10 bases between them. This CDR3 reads CASRQVGAKNIQYF. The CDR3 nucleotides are TGCGCCAGCAGGCAAGTGGGGGCCAAAAACATTCAGTACTTC.

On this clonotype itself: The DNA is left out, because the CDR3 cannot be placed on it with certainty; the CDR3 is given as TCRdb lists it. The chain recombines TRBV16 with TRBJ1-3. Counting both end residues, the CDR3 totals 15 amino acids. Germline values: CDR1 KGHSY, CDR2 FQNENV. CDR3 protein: CASSQQSTLGNTIYF.

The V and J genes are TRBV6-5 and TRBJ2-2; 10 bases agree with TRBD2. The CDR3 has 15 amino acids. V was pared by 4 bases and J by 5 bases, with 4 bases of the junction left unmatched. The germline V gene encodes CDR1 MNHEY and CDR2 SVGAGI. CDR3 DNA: TGTGCCAGCAGTTCGCAGACTAGCGGGACCGGGGAGCTGTTTTTT. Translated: CASSSQTSGTGELFF.

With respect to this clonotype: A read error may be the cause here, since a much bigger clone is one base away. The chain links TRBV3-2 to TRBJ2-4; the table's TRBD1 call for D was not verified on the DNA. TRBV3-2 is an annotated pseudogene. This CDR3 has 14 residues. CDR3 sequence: CTSIGGQGENIQYF. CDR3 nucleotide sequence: TGTACCAGCATAGGAGGACAGGGTGAAAACATTCAGTACTTC.

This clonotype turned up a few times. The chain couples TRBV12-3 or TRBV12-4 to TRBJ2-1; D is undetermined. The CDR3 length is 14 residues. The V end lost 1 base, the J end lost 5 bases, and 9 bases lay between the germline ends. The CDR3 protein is CASSLGNPDNEQFF. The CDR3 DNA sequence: TGTGCCAGCAGTTTAGGCAATCCCGACAATGAGCAGTTCTTC.

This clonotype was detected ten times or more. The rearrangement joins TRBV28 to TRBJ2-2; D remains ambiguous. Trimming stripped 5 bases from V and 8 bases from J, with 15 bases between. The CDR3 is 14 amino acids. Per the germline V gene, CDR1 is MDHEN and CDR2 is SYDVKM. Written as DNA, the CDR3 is TGTGCCAGCAGTCCTAGTCCCGGGTATGGGGAGCTGTTTTTT. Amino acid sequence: CASSPSPGYGELFF.

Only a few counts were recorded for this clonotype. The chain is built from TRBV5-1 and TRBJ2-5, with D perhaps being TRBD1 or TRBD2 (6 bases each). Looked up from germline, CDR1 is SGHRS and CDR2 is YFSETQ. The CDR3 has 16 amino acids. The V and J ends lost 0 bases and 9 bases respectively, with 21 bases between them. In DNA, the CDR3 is TGCGCCAGCAGCTTGGAGGGACAACTTTCTGGAGGGGCCCAGTACTTC. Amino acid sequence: CASSLEGQLSGGAQYF.

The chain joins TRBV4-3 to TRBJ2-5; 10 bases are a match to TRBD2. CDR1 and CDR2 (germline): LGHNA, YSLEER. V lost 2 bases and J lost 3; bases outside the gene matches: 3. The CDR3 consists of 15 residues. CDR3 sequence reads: CASSQRLAGEETQYF. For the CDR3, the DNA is TGCGCCAGCAGCCAACGGCTAGCGGGGGAAGAGACCCAGTACTTC.

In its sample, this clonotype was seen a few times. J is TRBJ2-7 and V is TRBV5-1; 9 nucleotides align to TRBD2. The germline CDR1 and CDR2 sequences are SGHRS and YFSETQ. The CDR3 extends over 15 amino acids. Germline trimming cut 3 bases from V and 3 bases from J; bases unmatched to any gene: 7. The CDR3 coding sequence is TGCGCCAGCAGCTCGGGTAGCGGGGGCAACTACGAGCAGTACTTC. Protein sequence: CASSSGSGGNYEQYF.

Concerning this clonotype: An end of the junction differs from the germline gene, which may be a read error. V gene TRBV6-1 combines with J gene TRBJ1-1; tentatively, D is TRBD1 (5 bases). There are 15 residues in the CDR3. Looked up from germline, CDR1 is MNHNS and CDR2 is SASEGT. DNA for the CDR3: TGTGCCAGCAGTACTAATTTGGGGGGGAACGCTGAAGCTTTCTTT. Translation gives CASSTNLGGNAEAFF.

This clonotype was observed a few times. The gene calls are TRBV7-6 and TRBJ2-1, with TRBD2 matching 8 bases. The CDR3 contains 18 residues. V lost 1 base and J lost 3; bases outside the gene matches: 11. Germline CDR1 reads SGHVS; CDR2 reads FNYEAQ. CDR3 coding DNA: TGTGCCAGCAGCTTAGTTAGCGGGGCCCATTCACTCTACAATGAGCAGTTCTTC. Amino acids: CASSLVSGAHSLYNEQFF.

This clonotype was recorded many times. CDR3 sequence: CASSQGQGYEQFF. The CDR3 DNA sequence: TGCGCCAGCAGCCAAGGGCAGGGTTATGAGCAGTTCTTC. The chain has TRBV4-3 and TRBJ2-1; D perhaps matches TRBD1 (5 bases). CDR3 length: 13 amino acids. Germline assignment: CDR1 LGHNA and CDR2 YSLEER. V lost 1 base to trimming and J lost 8 bases, with 9 bases between them.

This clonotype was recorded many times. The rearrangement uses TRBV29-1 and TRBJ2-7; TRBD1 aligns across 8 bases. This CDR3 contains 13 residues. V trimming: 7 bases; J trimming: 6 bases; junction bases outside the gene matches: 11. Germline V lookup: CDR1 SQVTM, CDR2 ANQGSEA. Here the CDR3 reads CSAVDRAGGEQYF. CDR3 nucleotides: TGCAGCGCCGTGGACAGGGCGGGCGGCGAGCAGTACTTC.

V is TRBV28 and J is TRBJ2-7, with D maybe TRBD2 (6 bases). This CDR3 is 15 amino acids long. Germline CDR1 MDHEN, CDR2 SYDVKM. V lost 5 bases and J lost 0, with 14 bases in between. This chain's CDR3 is CASSPRLGSSYEQYF. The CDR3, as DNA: TGTGCCAGCAGTCCTCGACTAGGTAGCTCCTACGAGCAGTACTTC.

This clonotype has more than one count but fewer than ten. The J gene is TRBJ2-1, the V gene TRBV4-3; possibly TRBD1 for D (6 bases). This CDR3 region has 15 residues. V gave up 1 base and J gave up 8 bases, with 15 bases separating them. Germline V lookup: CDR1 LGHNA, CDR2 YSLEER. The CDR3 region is CASSQVGTGSDEQFF. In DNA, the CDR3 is TGCGCCAGCAGCCAAGTCGGAACAGGGAGCGATGAGCAGTTCTTC.